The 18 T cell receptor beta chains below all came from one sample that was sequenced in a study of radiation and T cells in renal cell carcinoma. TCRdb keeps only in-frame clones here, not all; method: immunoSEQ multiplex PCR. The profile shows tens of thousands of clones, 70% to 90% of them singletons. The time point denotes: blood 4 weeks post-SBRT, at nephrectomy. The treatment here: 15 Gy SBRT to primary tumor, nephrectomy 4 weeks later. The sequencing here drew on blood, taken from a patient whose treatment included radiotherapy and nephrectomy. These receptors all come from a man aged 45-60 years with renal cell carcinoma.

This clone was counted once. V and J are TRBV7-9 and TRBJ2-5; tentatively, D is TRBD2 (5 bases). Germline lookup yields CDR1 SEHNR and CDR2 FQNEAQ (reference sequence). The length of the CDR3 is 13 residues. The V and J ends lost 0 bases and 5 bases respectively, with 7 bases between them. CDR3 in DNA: TGTGCCAGCAGCTTAGCTACGGGGGAGACCCAGTACTTC. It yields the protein CASSLATGETQYF.

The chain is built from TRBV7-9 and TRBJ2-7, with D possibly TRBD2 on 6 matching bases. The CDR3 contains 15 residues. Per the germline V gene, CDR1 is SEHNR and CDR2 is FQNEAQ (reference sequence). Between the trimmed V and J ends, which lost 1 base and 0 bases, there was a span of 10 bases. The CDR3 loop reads CASSLVGGTSYEQYF. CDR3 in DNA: TGTGCCAGCAGCTTAGTGGGCGGGACCTCCTACGAGCAGTACTTC.

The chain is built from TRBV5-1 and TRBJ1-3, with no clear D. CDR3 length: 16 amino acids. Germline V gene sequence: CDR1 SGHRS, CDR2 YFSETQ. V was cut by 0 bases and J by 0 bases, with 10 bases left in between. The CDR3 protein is CASSLGWGVSGNTIYF. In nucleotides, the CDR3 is TGCGCCAGCAGCTTGGGTTGGGGTGTCTCTGGAAACACCATATATTTT.

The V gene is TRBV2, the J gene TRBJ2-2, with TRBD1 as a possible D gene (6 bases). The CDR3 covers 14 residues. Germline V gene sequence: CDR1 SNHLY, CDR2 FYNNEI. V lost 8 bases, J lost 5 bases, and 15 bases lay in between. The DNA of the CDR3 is TGTGCCAGCCGCCAGGGGTCGGGTACCGGGGAGCTGTTTTTT. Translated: CASRQGSGTGELFF.

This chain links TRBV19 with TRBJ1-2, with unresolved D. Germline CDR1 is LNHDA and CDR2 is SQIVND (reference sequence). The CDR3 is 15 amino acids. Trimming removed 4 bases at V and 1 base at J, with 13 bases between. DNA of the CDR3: TGTGCCAGTAGTACCGGTTTGGGAAGTAACTATGGCTACACCTTC. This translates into CASSTGLGSNYGYTF.

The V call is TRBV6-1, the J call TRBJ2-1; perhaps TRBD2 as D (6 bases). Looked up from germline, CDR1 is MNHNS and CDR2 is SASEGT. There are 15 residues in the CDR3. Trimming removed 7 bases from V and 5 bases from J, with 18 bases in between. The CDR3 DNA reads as TGTGCCAGCATAAAACTCGGGGGAACTCACAATGAGCAGTTCTTC. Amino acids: CASIKLGGTHNEQFF.

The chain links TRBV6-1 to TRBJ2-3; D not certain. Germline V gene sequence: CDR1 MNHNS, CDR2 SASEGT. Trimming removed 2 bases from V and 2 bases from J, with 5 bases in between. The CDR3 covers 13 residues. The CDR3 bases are TGTGCCAGCAGTGAAATACACACAGATACGCAGTATTTT. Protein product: CASSEIHTDTQYF.

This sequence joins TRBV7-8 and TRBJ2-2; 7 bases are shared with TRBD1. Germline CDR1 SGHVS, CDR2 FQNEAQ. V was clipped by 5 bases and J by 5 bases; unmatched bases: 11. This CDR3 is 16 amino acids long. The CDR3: CASSPTVAGGTGELFF. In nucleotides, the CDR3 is TGTGCCAGCAGCCCGACCGTGGCAGGGGGAACCGGGGAGCTGTTTTTT.

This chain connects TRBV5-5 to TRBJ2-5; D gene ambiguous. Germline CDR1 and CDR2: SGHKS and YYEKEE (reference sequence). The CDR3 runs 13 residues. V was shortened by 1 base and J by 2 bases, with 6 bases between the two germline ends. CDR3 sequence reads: CASSLSQQETQYF. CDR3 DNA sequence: TGTGCCAGCAGCTTGAGCCAGCAAGAGACCCAGTACTTC.

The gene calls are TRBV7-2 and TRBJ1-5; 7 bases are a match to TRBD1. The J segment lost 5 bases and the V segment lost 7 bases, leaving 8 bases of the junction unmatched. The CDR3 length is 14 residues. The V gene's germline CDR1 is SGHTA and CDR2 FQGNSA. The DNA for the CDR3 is TGTGCCAGCACCCTGGCTACAGGGGATCAGCCCCAGCATTTT. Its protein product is CASTLATGDQPQHF.

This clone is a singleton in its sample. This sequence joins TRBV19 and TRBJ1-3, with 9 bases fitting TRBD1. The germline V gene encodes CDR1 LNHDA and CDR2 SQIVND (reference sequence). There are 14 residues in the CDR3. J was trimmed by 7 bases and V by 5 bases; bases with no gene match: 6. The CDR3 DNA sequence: TGTGCCAGTAGTCCCGCCGGGACAGGGAACACCATATATTTT. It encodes CASSPAGTGNTIYF.

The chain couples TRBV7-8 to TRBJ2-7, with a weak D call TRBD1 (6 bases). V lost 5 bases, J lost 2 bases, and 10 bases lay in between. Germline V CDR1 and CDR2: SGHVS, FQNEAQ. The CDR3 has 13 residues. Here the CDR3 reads CASSQGHAYEQYF. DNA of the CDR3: TGTGCCAGCAGCCAGGGACACGCCTACGAGCAGTACTTC.

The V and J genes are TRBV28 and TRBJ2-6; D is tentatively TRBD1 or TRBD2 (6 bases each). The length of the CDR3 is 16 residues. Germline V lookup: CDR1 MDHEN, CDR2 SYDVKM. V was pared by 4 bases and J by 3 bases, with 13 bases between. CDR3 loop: CASSSPGAHGANVLTF. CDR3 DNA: TGTGCCAGCAGTTCCCCGGGGGCGCATGGGGCCAACGTCCTGACTTTC.

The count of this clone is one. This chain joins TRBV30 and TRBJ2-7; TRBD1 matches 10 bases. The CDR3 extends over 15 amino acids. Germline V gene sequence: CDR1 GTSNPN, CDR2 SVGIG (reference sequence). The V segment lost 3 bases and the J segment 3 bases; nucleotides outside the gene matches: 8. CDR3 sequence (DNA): TGTGCCTGGAGCGGACAGGGGGGTGGACGCTACGAGCAGTACTTC. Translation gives CAWSGQGGGRYEQYF.

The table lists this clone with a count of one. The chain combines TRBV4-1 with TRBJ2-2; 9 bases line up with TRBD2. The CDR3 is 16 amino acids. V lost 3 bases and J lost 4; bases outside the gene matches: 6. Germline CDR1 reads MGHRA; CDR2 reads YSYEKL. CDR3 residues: CASSHLRGGFTGELFF. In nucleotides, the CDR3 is TGCGCCAGCAGCCATCTGCGGGGGGGGTTCACCGGGGAGCTGTTTTTT.

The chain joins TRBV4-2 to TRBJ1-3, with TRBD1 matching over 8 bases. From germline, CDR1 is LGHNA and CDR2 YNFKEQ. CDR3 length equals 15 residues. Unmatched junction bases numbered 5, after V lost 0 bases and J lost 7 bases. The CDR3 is CASSQDVQGANTIYF. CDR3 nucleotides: TGTGCCAGCAGCCAAGATGTCCAGGGGGCGAACACCATATATTTT.

The CDR3 DNA reads TGTGCCAGTTCTACAAACAGGGATCATAACTATGGCTACACCTTC. It codes for CASSTNRDHNYGYTF. The chain uses TRBV27 and TRBJ1-2; TRBD1 is a possible D gene (6 bases). This CDR3 is built from 15 residues. CDR1 and CDR2 from the germline V gene are MNHEY and SMNVEV (reference sequence). The V end lost 9 bases, the J end lost 1 base, and 18 bases lay between the germline ends.

In nucleotides, the CDR3 is TGCGCCAGCAGCTGGGGGCGGCGGGGGAGCACAGATACGCAGTATTTT. Its translation is CASSWGRRGSTDTQYF. The chain employs TRBV5-1 and TRBJ2-3, with D possibly being TRBD2 (7 bases). Between the trimmed V and J ends, which lost 3 bases and 0 bases, there was a span of 14 bases. This CDR3 region has 16 residues. Germline V gives CDR1 SGHRS, CDR2 YFSETQ.